Shown below are 6 T cell receptor beta chains from a single sample sequenced in a study of T-cell reconstitution after alpha-beta-depleted transplantation in children. During its preparation, the TCRbeta library received unique molecular identifiers. TCRdb re-called the PCR reads through MiXCR, storing one row per CDR3 protein. The top ten clones hold over 2% of a sample with 500,000 to 650,000 distinct CDR3 sequences, around 13% of them seen once. The starting material was PBMCs, mostly from graft donor cells, obtained 360 days after TCRalphabeta/CD19-depleted stem cell transplant. The receptors here all came from a male patient under 18 who had a stem cell transplant for acute myeloid leukemia, so the T cells may come from the graft donor.

The table lists this clonotype with many counts. This chain joins TRBV12-3 or TRBV12-4 and TRBJ2-7; no firm D call. The CDR3 loop spans 13 amino acids. Trimming stripped 6 bases from V and 4 bases from J, with 13 bases between. For the CDR3, the DNA is TGTGCCAGCAGCCCCGACCACACATACGAGCAGTACTTC. It is translated as CASSPDHTYEQYF.

The V call is TRBV4-1, the J call TRBJ2-1; 10 nucleotides match TRBD2. Losses at the gene ends were 8 bases for V and 8 bases for J; bases not matched to a gene: 15. The CDR3 is 16 residues long. Per the germline V gene, CDR1 is MGHRA and CDR2 is YSYEKL. CDR3 loop: CASAPALLAGMDEQFF. In DNA, the CDR3 is TGCGCCAGCGCCCCGGCTTTACTAGCGGGAATGGATGAGCAGTTCTTC.

The sample holds a few counts of this clonotype. V is TRBV27 and J is TRBJ2-7; 10 bases are shared with TRBD2. CDR3 length: 17 amino acids. CDR1 and CDR2 (germline): MNHEY, SMNVEV (reference sequence). The V gene end was trimmed by 2 bases and the J gene end by 2 bases; junction bases not matched to a gene: 9. Here the CDR3 DNA reads TGTGCCAGCAGTTTAATCTCCGGAGGACTAGCGGCCTACGAGCAGTACTTC. It specifies CASSLISGGLAAYEQYF.

This clonotype was observed at least ten times. CDR3 bases: TGCGCCAGCAGCCAAGACGTGAACACTGAAGCTTTCTTT. Residues: CASSQDVNTEAFF. This chain connects TRBV4-3 to TRBJ1-1; D unclear. The CDR3 loop spans 13 amino acids. V was cut by 0 bases and J by 0 bases, with 2 bases left in between. CDR1 is LGHNA, CDR2 YSLEER, per germline.

The gene calls are TRBV5-6 and TRBJ1-2; D remains ambiguous. This CDR3 has 12 residues. V gave up 0 bases and J gave up 7 bases, with 7 bases separating them. Germline CDR1 SGHDT, CDR2 YYEEEE. CDR3 protein: CASSLASSGYTF. CDR3 DNA: TGTGCCAGCAGCTTGGCCTCCAGTGGCTACACCTTC. Supplemented by reference TRBV5-6 and TRBJ1-2, the full variable domain reads DAGVTQSPTHLIKTRGQQVTLRCSPKSGHDTVSWYQQALGQGPQFIFQYYEEEERQRGNFPDRFSGHQFPNYSSELNVNALLLGDSALYLCASSLASSGYTFGSGTRLTVV.

This clonotype was counted a few times. This chain links TRBV5-5 with TRBJ2-6; D not resolved. The CDR3 runs to 15 residues. Germline V gives CDR1 SGHKS, CDR2 YYEKEE (reference sequence). Trimming took 1 base from V and 4 from J, leaving 9 bases between them. In DNA form, the CDR3 reads TGTGCCAGCAGCTTGACGCTGAGAGGGGCCAACGTCCTGACTTTC. This sequence encodes CASSLTLRGANVLTF.